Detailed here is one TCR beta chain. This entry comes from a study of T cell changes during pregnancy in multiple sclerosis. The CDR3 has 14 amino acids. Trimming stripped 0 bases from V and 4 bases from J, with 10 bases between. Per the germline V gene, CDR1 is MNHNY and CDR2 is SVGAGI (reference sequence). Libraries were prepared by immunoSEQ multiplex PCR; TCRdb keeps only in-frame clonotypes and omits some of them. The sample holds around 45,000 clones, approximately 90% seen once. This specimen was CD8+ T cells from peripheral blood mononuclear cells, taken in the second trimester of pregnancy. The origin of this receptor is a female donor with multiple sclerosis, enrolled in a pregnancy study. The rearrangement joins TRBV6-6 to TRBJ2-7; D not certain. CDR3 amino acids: CASSYSNPGYEQYF. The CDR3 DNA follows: TGTGCCAGCAGTTACTCGAATCCAGGATACGAGCAGTACTTC.